The 32 T cell receptor beta chains given below trace back to one sample, sequenced in a study of T cell responses to AZD1222 COVID-19 vaccine. TCRdb keeps only in-frame clones here, not all; method: immunoSEQ multiplex PCR. Of some 150,000 clones in the sample, about 93% were seen once. The sequencing used peripheral blood, collected on day 0 of MenACWY control vaccination. The origin of the receptors is an adult in good health.

V usage is TRBV5-1 and J usage is TRBJ1-5; TRBD1 matches 10 bases. The J segment lost 6 bases and the V segment lost 5 bases, leaving 8 bases of the junction unmatched. Germline CDR1 is SGHRS and CDR2 is YFSETQ. This CDR3 has 15 amino acids. The CDR3 coding sequence is TGCGCCAGCAGTTCCGGGACAGGGGATCGTCAGCCCCAGCATTTT. Protein product: CASSSGTGDRQPQHF.

This rearrangement joins TRBV5-1 to TRBJ2-7; no reliable D call. Trimming took off 0 bases at V and 2 bases at J, with 6 bases between the two ends. There are 13 residues in the CDR3. The germline CDR1 and CDR2 sequences are SGHRS and YFSETQ. CDR3 protein: CASSLAQTYEQYF. The CDR3 coding sequence is TGCGCCAGCAGCTTGGCGCAGACCTACGAGCAGTACTTC.

This clone showed up just once. The chain recombines TRBV29-1 with TRBJ1-2; D unclear. The CDR3 spans 12 residues. CDR1 is SQVTM, CDR2 ANQGSEA, per germline. Trimming shortened V by 4 bases and J by 1 base, and 7 bases separated the two germline ends. This CDR3 is CSVGILNYGYTF. The CDR3 bases are TGCAGCGTTGGAATACTTAACTATGGCTACACCTTC.

This chain joins TRBV24-1 and TRBJ1-3, with D hard to call. Germline CDR1 and CDR2: KGHDR and SFDVKD. V lost 4 bases and J 0 bases, leaving 9 bases between the germline ends. The CDR3 is 15 residues long. The CDR3 is CATSDGMNSGNTIYF. The CDR3 coding sequence is TGTGCCACCAGTGACGGGATGAACTCTGGAAACACCATATATTTT.

The chain has TRBV18 and TRBJ2-3; 9 nucleotides match TRBD1. CDR3 length: 15 residues. With 2 bases clipped from V and 3 bases from J, the junction kept 3 bases outside the gene matches. Germline assignment: CDR1 KGHSH and CDR2 LQKENI. Here the CDR3 DNA reads TGTGCCAGCTCACCAAGGGGACAGGGAACAGATACGCAGTATTTT. This encodes CASSPRGQGTDTQYF.

The chain employs TRBV5-6 and TRBJ1-3, with D tentatively TRBD1 (5 bases). CDR1 and CDR2 from the germline V gene are SGHDT and YYEEEE. The CDR3 runs to 14 residues. Trimming pared 4 bases from V and 6 bases from J, leaving 14 bases between. CDR3 coding DNA: TGTGCCAGCAGCCCTACGGACAAAGTAAACACCATATATTTT. It specifies CASSPTDKVNTIYF. The full variable domain, with the rest looked up from reference TRBV5-6 and TRBJ1-3, is DAGVTQSPTHLIKTRGQQVTLRCSPKSGHDTVSWYQQALGQGPQFIFQYYEEEERQRGNFPDRFSGHQFPNYSSELNVNALLLGDSALYLCASSPTDKVNTIYFGEGSWLTVV.

V and J are TRBV11-2 and TRBJ2-1; no firm D call. Between the trimmed V and J ends, which lost 4 bases and 1 base, there was a span of 20 bases. Germline loops: CDR1 SGHAT, CDR2 FQNNGV. The CDR3 loop spans 18 amino acids. The CDR3 sequence: CASSSLRLGPRSYNEQFF. CDR3 nucleotide sequence: TGTGCCAGCAGCTCCCTGAGACTTGGGCCGAGGTCCTACAATGAGCAGTTCTTC.

The V gene is TRBV5-3, the J gene TRBJ2-1, with a weak D call TRBD1 (6 bases). TRBV5-3 is flagged as an ORF with uncertain function. The CDR3 extends over 14 amino acids. Trimming pared 2 bases from V and 4 bases from J, leaving 10 bases between. The CDR3 DNA reads TGTGCCAGAAGCTTACAGGGAGAATACAATGAGCAGTTCTTC. Residues: CARSLQGEYNEQFF.

The CDR3 spells CASSEGLGEQYF. The CDR3 region has the DNA TGTGCCAGCAGTGAAGGGCTAGGGGAGCAGTACTTC. The chain joins TRBV2 to TRBJ2-7; D call uncertain. The CDR3 has 12 amino acids. V was cut by 1 base and J by 7 bases, with 8 bases left in between. Per germline, CDR1 SNHLY and CDR2 FYNNEI.

J is TRBJ2-7 and V is TRBV11-3; 8 nucleotides agree with TRBD1. Germline V CDR1 and CDR2: SGHNT, YENEEA. V gave up 4 bases and J gave up 6 bases; unmatched junction bases: 5. The CDR3 is 13 residues long. CDR3 sequence: CASSSITGGEQYF. DNA for the CDR3: TGTGCCAGCAGCTCAATTACAGGGGGCGAGCAGTACTTC.

The J gene is TRBJ1-1, the V gene TRBV7-3; 7 nucleotides line up with TRBD1. V lost 5 bases and J lost 0; bases outside the gene matches: 3. Germline V gene lookup returns CDR1 SGHTA and CDR2 FQGTGA. The length of the CDR3 is 14 residues. As DNA, the CDR3 is TGTGCCAGCAGCACAGGGGCCCTGAACACTGAAGCTTTCTTT. Translated: CASSTGALNTEAFF.

The V gene is TRBV6-1, the J gene TRBJ2-2; tentatively, D is TRBD2 (6 bases). The CDR3 loop spans 15 amino acids. V lost 1 base and J lost 4, with 10 bases in between. Germline V gives CDR1 MNHNS, CDR2 SASEGT. This chain's CDR3 is CASSEGGIATGELFF. CDR3 coding DNA: TGTGCCAGCAGTGAAGGCGGGATTGCCACCGGGGAGCTGTTTTTT.

This chain uses TRBV18 with TRBJ1-1; weak D call: TRBD1 (5 bases). Germline V gives CDR1 KGHSH, CDR2 LQKENI. Trimming shortened V by 0 bases and J by 3 bases, and 11 bases separated the two germline ends. This CDR3 spans 15 amino acids. The CDR3 protein is CASSPPSQGYTEAFF. CDR3 in DNA: TGTGCCAGCTCACCACCTTCTCAGGGATACACTGAAGCTTTCTTT.

The rearrangement uses TRBV29-1 and TRBJ2-7, with 7 bases identical to TRBD1. Germline V CDR1 and CDR2: SQVTM, ANQGSEA. J was trimmed by 3 bases and V by 6 bases; bases with no gene match: 11. The CDR3 extends over 14 amino acids. CDR3 in amino acids: CSVPSKDRNYEQYF. The CDR3, as DNA: TGCAGCGTCCCCTCGAAGGACAGGAACTACGAGCAGTACTTC.

This chain uses TRBV7-8 with TRBJ2-3; 13 nucleotides align to TRBD2. The ends lost 4 bases at V and 5 bases at J; junction bases unmatched: 6. Germline V gene sequence: CDR1 SGHVS, CDR2 FQNEAQ. The CDR3 runs 16 residues. CDR3 loop: CASSSRTSGSGDTQYF. CDR3 nucleotides: TGTGCCAGCAGCTCCCGGACTAGCGGGAGTGGAGATACGCAGTATTTT.

This clone has a single count. The chain couples TRBV5-1 to TRBJ1-4; no clear D gene. V lost 0 bases and J lost 8, with 14 bases in between. The CDR3 runs 15 residues. Germline CDR1 reads SGHRS; CDR2 reads YFSETQ. The CDR3 DNA follows: TGCGCCAGCAGCTTGGAAGGCCTCTCCCGAGAAAAACTGTTTTTT. It codes for CASSLEGLSREKLFF. Complete variable domain (other parts from reference TRBV5-1 and TRBJ1-4): KAGVTQTPRYLIKTRGQQVTLSCSPISGHRSVSWYQQTPGQGLQFLFEYFSETQRNKGNFPGRFSGRQFSNSRSEMNVSTLELGDSALYLCASSLEGLSREKLFFGSGTQLSVL.

This chain joins TRBV7-2 and TRBJ2-5, with 11 bases identical to TRBD1. The CDR3 has 15 residues. Trimming took 5 bases from V and 6 from J; bases not matched to a gene: 8. Germline CDR1 and CDR2: SGHTA and FQGNSA. CDR3 coding DNA: TGTGCCAGCAGCCTCGGGACAGGGGGAAGAAAGACCCAGTACTTC. Amino acid sequence: CASSLGTGGRKTQYF.

This chain links TRBV24-1 with TRBJ1-5; D gene ambiguous. Trimming stripped 4 bases from V and 0 bases from J, with 6 bases between. Per germline, CDR1 KGHDR and CDR2 SFDVKD. The CDR3 is 14 amino acids. CDR3 protein: CATSEGSSNQPQHF. The CDR3 DNA reads TGTGCCACCAGTGAGGGGTCTAGCAATCAGCCCCAGCATTTT.

This chain uses TRBV20-1 with TRBJ1-4; D is perhaps TRBD1 (6 bases). Germline V gene sequence: CDR1 DFQATT, CDR2 SNEGSKA (reference sequence). V shed 5 bases and J shed 14 bases, with 15 bases lying between them. The CDR3 runs 11 residues. CDR3 coding DNA: TGCAGTGCTCCCCTGGGACACGCGCTGTTTTTT. Translated, it gives CSAPLGHALFF.

The genes are TRBV3-1 (or the pseudogene TRBV3-2) and TRBJ2-1, with 12 positions matching TRBD2. V trimming: 1 base; J trimming: 6 bases; junction bases outside the gene matches: 7. Germline-derived CDR1 and CDR2 are LGHDT and YNNKEL (reference sequence). The length of the CDR3 is 17 residues. CDR3 loop: CASSQGFSSGGANEQFF. CDR3 in DNA: TGTGCCAGCAGCCAAGGGTTCTCTAGCGGGGGGGCCAATGAGCAGTTCTTC.

In DNA, the CDR3 is TGTGCCAGCAGTACCGACAGATTCAATCAGCCCCAGCATTTT. As protein: CASSTDRFNQPQHF. The chain links TRBV27 to TRBJ1-5; D is perhaps TRBD1 (5 bases). The CDR3 consists of 14 residues. Germline values: CDR1 MNHEY, CDR2 SMNVEV (reference sequence). The germline V and J ends were trimmed by 5 bases and 3 bases, with 11 bases remaining between them.

This clone was seen only once. The chain uses TRBV19 and TRBJ1-4, with D tentatively TRBD1 (5 bases). The CDR3 runs 19 residues. V was cut by 0 bases and J by 5 bases, with 22 bases left in between. CDR1 and CDR2 (germline): LNHDA, SQIVND (reference sequence). CDR3 nucleotides: TGTGCCAGTAGTATAGATCATAGGGCGGTCGGGACTGGAAATGAAAAACTGTTTTTT. Translation: CASSIDHRAVGTGNEKLFF.

V is TRBV11-2 and J is TRBJ2-7; 11 bases line up with TRBD2. This CDR3 comprises 15 residues. Unmatched junction bases numbered 2, after V lost 1 base and J lost 3 bases. Per germline, CDR1 SGHAT and CDR2 FQNNGV. The CDR3 sequence is CASSLAGTSGYEQYF. DNA for the CDR3: TGTGCCAGCAGCTTAGCCGGGACTAGCGGCTACGAGCAGTACTTC.

The chain has TRBV11-2 and TRBJ1-6; 8 bases line up with TRBD1. CDR3 length equals 14 residues. J was trimmed by 10 bases and V by 5 bases; bases with no gene match: 7. Germline values: CDR1 SGHAT, CDR2 FQNNGV. The CDR3 DNA sequence: TGTGCCAGCAGCGCGGACAGGGTTAAATCACCCCTCCACTTT. Translated, it gives CASSADRVKSPLHF.

The CDR3 here is CASSPTGKADTQYF. CDR3 nucleotides: TGCGCCAGCAGCCCGACAGGGAAAGCAGATACGCAGTATTTT. The chain joins TRBV5-1 to TRBJ2-3; TRBD1 agrees at 7 bases. The CDR3 sequence is 14 residues long. Germline-derived CDR1 and CDR2 are SGHRS and YFSETQ. With V trimmed by 4 bases and J by 4 bases, 6 bases remained unmatched.

The chain carries TRBV19 and TRBJ2-1; 10 positions match TRBD1. Germline-derived CDR1 and CDR2 are LNHDA and SQIVND (reference sequence). This CDR3 is 15 amino acids long. V was clipped by 5 bases and J by 0 bases; unmatched bases: 1. The CDR3: CASSRTGGSYNEQFF. CDR3 bases: TGTGCCAGTAGTCGGACAGGGGGCTCCTACAATGAGCAGTTCTTC.

The chain is built from TRBV27 and TRBJ1-5; D uncertain. V lost 2 bases, J lost 2 bases, and 10 bases lay in between. This CDR3 is built from 15 residues. CDR1 is MNHEY, CDR2 SMNVEV, per germline (reference sequence). CDR3 nucleotide sequence: TGTGCCAGCAGTTTAAGAGGGCTCGGCAATCAGCCCCAGCATTTT. The encoded protein is CASSLRGLGNQPQHF.

V usage is TRBV7-9 and J usage is TRBJ2-3, with 10 bases fitting TRBD2. J gave up 4 bases and V 6 bases, and 7 bases lay outside the gene matches. Germline V gives CDR1 SEHNR, CDR2 FQNEAQ (reference sequence). The CDR3 has 15 residues. The CDR3 region has the DNA TGTGCCAGCAGACACCTAGCGGGGGAGGCAGATACGCAGTATTTT. Translation: CASRHLAGEADTQYF.

The chain has TRBV11-1 and TRBJ2-3; weak D call: TRBD1 (6 bases). CDR1 is SGHAT, CDR2 FQDESV, per germline (reference sequence). This CDR3 has 15 residues. V dropped 5 bases and J dropped 0 bases, with 12 bases sitting between them. In DNA, the CDR3 is TGTGCCAGCAGCCCTAACAGGGATAGCACAGATACGCAGTATTTT. Protein product: CASSPNRDSTDTQYF.

The chain uses TRBV5-1 and TRBJ2-7, with D hard to call. The CDR3 contains 16 residues. The V gene lost 5 bases and the J gene lost 0 bases, with 18 bases spanning the gap. Per germline, CDR1 SGHRS and CDR2 YFSETQ. CDR3 sequence: CASSFSLQESSYEQYF. The CDR3 DNA is TGCGCCAGCAGTTTCAGTCTCCAAGAATCCTCCTACGAGCAGTACTTC. The whole variable domain, remainder taken from reference TRBV5-1 and TRBJ2-7, is KAGVTQTPRYLIKTRGQQVTLSCSPISGHRSVSWYQQTPGQGLQFLFEYFSETQRNKGNFPGRFSGRQFSNSRSEMNVSTLELGDSALYLCASSFSLQESSYEQYFGPGTRLTVT.

This clone is labeled medium-sized. The V call is TRBV11-2, the J call TRBJ1-5; D is unresolved. The germline V gene has CDR1 SGHAT and CDR2 FQNNGV. The CDR3 is made up of 15 amino acids. Trimming removed 5 bases from V and 11 bases from J, with 22 bases in between. The DNA of the CDR3 is TGTGCCAGCAGCCCCGGCGGTACGGCCTCGGAGACCCAGCATTTT. As protein: CASSPGGTASETQHF.

The chain has TRBV30 and TRBJ2-5, with D maybe TRBD2 (5 bases). The V end lost 0 bases, the J end lost 4 bases, and 9 bases lay between the germline ends. This CDR3 has 13 amino acids. Germline CDR1 GTSNPN, CDR2 SVGIG (reference sequence). The CDR3 region is CAWSVRERETQYF. In DNA, the CDR3 is TGTGCCTGGAGTGTAAGGGAGAGAGAGACCCAGTACTTC.